This T cell receptor (beta chain) was recorded in a study of shared clonotypes between healthy human individuals. In the case of this clone: Its antigen is unidentified.

General study findings and limits: Sorted-subset sequencing, rarefaction showed, was incomplete despite large depth.

Terminally differentiated effector memory CD45RA+ cells were excluded by CCR7 positive selection of CD45RO-negative cells. Sequencing was performed with immunoSEQ multiplex PCR; in TCRdb, only in-frame clones are kept and a portion is missing. In the table there are about 590,000 clones, over 95% of which are singletons. This CDR3 is built from 16 residues. Trimming at V came to 3 bases and at J to 2 bases, leaving 5 bases not matched to a gene. Germline lookup yields CDR1 SGHRS and CDR2 YFSETQ. The receptor was derived from a woman aged 25 to 45 in good health. The sample was naive CD8+ T cells sorted from blood. This chain joins TRBV5-1 and TRBJ1-4, with 9 bases lining up with TRBD1. CDR3 nucleotide sequence: TGCGCCAGCAGCTCCGGGACAGGGCCCACTAATGAAAAACTGTTTTTT. Its translation: CASSSGTGPTNEKLFF.